This record looks at one T cell receptor beta chain sequence and its context. The antigen is undetermined. It was healthy bone marrow donors who served as donors. The sample comes from a study of cytomegalovirus exposure and HLA in healthy donors. Study-wide results and limits: Earlier results showed most TCR beta V segments being productive about 87% or about 30% of the time. The study labeled fewer than 200 TCR beta chains cytomegalovirus-associated. Associated with HLA alleles at 0.05 false discovery rate in a later analysis were 16,951 TCR beta sequences.

With 4 bases removed from V and 6 bases from J, the gap between germline ends came to 13 bases. Germline lookup yields CDR1 SGHDN and CDR2 FVKESK. This CDR3 comprises 15 residues. The study ran its PCR with 60 Vbeta and 13 Jbeta primers. Some clones are missing from TCRdb's copy, which holds only in-frame ones; the method was immunoSEQ multiplex PCR. The data show tens of thousands of clones, 60% to 85% seen once. This clonotype was sampled from a man aged 25-45 years in good health and CMV-seropositive. Input material: PBMCs. V and J are TRBV14 and TRBJ1-6, with D unresolved. The CDR3 DNA sequence: TGTGCCAGCAGCCTCGCAGGAGGACCTAATTCACCCCTCCACTTT. As protein: CASSLAGGPNSPLHF.